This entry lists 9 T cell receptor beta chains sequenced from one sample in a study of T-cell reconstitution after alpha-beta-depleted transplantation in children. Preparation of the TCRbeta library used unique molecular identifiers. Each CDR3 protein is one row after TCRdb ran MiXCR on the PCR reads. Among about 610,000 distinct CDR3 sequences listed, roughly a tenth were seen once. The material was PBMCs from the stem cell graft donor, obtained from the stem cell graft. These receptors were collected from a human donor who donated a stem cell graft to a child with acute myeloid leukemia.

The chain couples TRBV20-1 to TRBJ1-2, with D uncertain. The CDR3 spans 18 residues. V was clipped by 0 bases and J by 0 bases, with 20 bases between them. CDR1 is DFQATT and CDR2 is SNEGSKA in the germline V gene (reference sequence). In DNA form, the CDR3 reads TGCAGTGCTAGAGATCCGTTGAACGAGGCCCCCTCTAACTATGGCTACACCTTC. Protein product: CSARDPLNEAPSNYGYTF.

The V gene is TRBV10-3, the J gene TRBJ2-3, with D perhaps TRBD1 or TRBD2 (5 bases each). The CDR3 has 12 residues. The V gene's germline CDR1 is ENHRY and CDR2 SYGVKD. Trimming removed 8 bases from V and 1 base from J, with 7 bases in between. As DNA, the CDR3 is TGTGCCATCCGGGACGGCACAGATACGCAGTATTTT. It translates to CAIRDGTDTQYF.

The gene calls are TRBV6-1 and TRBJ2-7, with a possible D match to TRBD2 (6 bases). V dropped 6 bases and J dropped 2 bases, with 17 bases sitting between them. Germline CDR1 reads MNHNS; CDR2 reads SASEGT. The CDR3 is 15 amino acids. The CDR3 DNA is TGTGCCAGCAGCCCGCACAAATGGAGGGCCTACGAGCAGTACTTC. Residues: CASSPHKWRAYEQYF.

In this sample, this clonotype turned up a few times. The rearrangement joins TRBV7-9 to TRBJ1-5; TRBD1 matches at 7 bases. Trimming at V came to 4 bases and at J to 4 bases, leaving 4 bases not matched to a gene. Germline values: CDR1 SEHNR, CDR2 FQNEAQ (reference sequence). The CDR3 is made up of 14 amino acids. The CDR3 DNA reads TGTGCCAGCAGCTGGGACAGCGGTAATCAGCCCCAGCATTTT. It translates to CASSWDSGNQPQHF.

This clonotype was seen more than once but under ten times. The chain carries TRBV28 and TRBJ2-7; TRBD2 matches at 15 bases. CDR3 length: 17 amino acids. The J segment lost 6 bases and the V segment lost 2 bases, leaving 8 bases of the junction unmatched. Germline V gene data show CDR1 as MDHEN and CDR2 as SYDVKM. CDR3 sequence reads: CASSLGSLGLAGGEQYF. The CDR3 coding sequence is TGTGCCAGCAGTTTAGGGAGCTTGGGACTAGCGGGAGGCGAGCAGTACTTC. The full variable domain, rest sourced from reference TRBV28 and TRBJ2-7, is DVKVTQSSRYLVKRTGEKVFLECVQDMDHENMFWYRQDPGLGLRLIYFSYDVKMKEKGDIPEGYSVSREKKERFSLILESASTNQTSMYLCASSLGSLGLAGGEQYFGPGTRLTVT.

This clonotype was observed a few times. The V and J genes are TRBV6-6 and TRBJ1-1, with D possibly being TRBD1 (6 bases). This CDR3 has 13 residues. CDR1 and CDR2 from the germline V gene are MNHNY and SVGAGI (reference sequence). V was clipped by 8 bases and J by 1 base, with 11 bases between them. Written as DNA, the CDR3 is TGTGCCAGCGCCCGACAGGAGAACACTGAAGCTTTCTTT. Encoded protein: CASARQENTEAFF.

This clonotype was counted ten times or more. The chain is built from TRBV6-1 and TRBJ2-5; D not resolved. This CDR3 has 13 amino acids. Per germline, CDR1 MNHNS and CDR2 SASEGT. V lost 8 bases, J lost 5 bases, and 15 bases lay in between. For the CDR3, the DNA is TGTGCCAGCTCAGGATCGGGTTGGGAGACCCAGTACTTC. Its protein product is CASSGSGWETQYF.

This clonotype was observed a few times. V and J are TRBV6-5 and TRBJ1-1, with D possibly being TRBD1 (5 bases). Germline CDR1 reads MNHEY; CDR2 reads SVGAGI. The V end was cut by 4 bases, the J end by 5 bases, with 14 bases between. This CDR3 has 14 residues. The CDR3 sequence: CASSWWQGGTEAFF. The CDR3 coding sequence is TGTGCCAGCAGTTGGTGGCAGGGAGGTACTGAAGCTTTCTTT.

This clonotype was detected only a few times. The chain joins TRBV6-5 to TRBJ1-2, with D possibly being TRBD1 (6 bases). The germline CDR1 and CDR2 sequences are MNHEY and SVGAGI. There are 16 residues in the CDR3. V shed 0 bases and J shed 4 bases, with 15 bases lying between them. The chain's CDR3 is CASSYSLGGGIYGYTF. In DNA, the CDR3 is TGTGCCAGCAGTTACTCGTTGGGGGGCGGTATCTATGGCTACACCTTC.